This T cell receptor (beta chain) came from a study of cytomegalovirus exposure and HLA in healthy donors. The donors were members of the validation cohort comprising approximately 110 subjects, separate from the roughly 670-subject first cohort. A note on this clone: Its target is unknown.

CDR1 is GTSNPN and CDR2 is SVGIG in the germline V gene (reference sequence). The CDR3 has 14 amino acids. Trimming pared 3 bases from V and 5 bases from J, leaving 13 bases between. The table came from immunoSEQ multiplex PCR; TCRdb's copy has only in-frame clones and leaves some out. Of about 74,000 clones listed, less than 95% are singletons. Study findings and constraints: A few CMV-associated chains were confirmed in vitro to be specific for CMV antigens.

The chain joins TRBV30 to TRBJ2-2; D possibly corresponds to TRBD2 (5 bases). This receptor was taken from a woman between 18 and 29 years old in good health and CMV-seropositive. Sequenced: PBMCs. CDR3 DNA: TGTGCCTGGAGGCCAGGAGGAGGTACCGGGGAGCTGTTTTTT. The encoded protein is CAWRPGGGTGELFF.